Below are 15 T cell receptor beta chains sequenced from a single sample in a study of T cells in Graves' hyperthyroidism and ophthalmopathy. RNA transcripts yielded amplified TCR beta CDR3 regions. In the first-round RT-PCR of the TCR CDR3, the HTBI primer set was used. TCRdb ran MiXCR on the multiplex PCR reads and lists one entry per CDR3 protein. Of 550,000 to 800,000 distinct CDR3 sequences listed, over 15% are singletons. The sample taken for sequencing was blood. These receptors were collected from a man between 18 and 35 years old with Graves' hyperthyroidism.

This chain joins TRBV6-5 and TRBJ2-2, with 10 bases that match TRBD2. CDR3 size: 16 residues. The V gene end was trimmed by 4 bases and the J gene end by 1 base; junction bases not matched to a gene: 3. Germline CDR1 reads MNHEY; CDR2 reads SVGAGI. The CDR3 DNA reads TGTGCCAGCAGTTTTTTAGCGGGAGGGAACACCGGGGAGCTGTTTTTT. It specifies CASSFLAGGNTGELFF.

This clonotype was detected ten times or more. The J gene is TRBJ1-2, the V gene TRBV28; 7 bases agree with TRBD1. This CDR3 region has 13 residues. CDR1 and CDR2 (germline): MDHEN, SYDVKM. Unmatched junction bases numbered 6, after V lost 8 bases and J lost 3 bases. The CDR3, as DNA: TGTGCCAGCCTAGACAGGGCCCACTATGGCTACACCTTC. Its protein product is CASLDRAHYGYTF.

The chain couples TRBV9 to TRBJ1-2; 9 bases are a match to TRBD1. In germline, CDR1 is SGDLS, CDR2 YYNGEE. V lost 3 bases and J lost 0; bases outside the gene matches: 0. The CDR3 has 14 residues. CDR3 bases: TGTGCCAGCAGCGGGACAGGGGCTAACTATGGCTACACCTTC. Translation: CASSGTGANYGYTF.

J is TRBJ2-4 and V is TRBV20-1; tentatively, D is TRBD2 (5 bases). The CDR3 sequence is 16 residues long. Germline-derived CDR1 and CDR2 are DFQATT and SNEGSKA (reference sequence). With 6 bases removed from V and 1 base from J, the gap between germline ends came to 19 bases. The CDR3 nucleotides are TGCAGTGCCCGGCGAGGAGCGCGAGGGGCCAAAAACATTCAGTACTTC. As protein: CSARRGARGAKNIQYF.

The chain employs TRBV4-1 and TRBJ2-5; TRBD2 aligns across 9 bases. CDR1 MGHRA and CDR2 YSYEKL come from the germline V gene. The CDR3 runs to 17 residues. Germline trimming cut 2 bases from V and 0 bases from J; bases unmatched to any gene: 7. CDR3 sequence (DNA): TGCGCCAGCAGCCAATATACCCGACTAGCGGACCAAGAGACCCAGTACTTC. This encodes CASSQYTRLADQETQYF.

This clonotype was observed a handful of times. CDR3 coding DNA: TGTGCCTGGCAATCAGGGAAGATGGGGAGCTCCTATAATTCACCCCTCCACTTT. This sequence encodes CAWQSGKMGSSYNSPLHF. This sequence joins TRBV30 and TRBJ1-6, with a possible D match to TRBD1 (5 bases). With 5 bases removed from V and 0 bases from J, the gap between germline ends came to 20 bases. The CDR3 spans 18 residues. Germline CDR1 and CDR2: GTSNPN and SVGIG (reference sequence).

The CDR3 region has the DNA TGTGCCAGCAGCTTAACAGGGCTATCTAATGAAAAACTGTTTTTT. Its protein is CASSLTGLSNEKLFF. V is TRBV11-2 and J is TRBJ1-4; D is perhaps TRBD1 (6 bases). The V gene lost 2 bases and the J gene lost 3 bases, with 10 bases spanning the gap. This CDR3 has 15 residues. The germline CDR1 and CDR2 sequences are SGHAT and FQNNGV.

This clonotype came up a few times. The chain carries TRBV7-8 and TRBJ2-1; 11 nucleotides align to TRBD2. The CDR3 has 16 amino acids. CDR1 and CDR2 (germline): SGHVS, FQNEAQ. V gave up 3 bases and J gave up 2 bases; unmatched junction bases: 3. The CDR3 sequence: CASSFVSGRAYNEQFF. The CDR3, as DNA: TGTGCCAGCAGCTTCGTTAGCGGGAGGGCCTACAATGAGCAGTTCTTC.

This clonotype occurred many times. V usage is TRBV29-1 and J usage is TRBJ2-3; TRBD2 matches 7 bases. Germline CDR1 and CDR2: SQVTM and ANQGSEA. This CDR3 contains 13 residues. The CDR3 coding sequence is TGCGGGAGTGGAGCGGGAAGCACAGATACGCAGTATTTT. Its protein product is CGSGAGSTDTQYF.

This clonotype has more than one count but fewer than ten. The CDR3 here is CASSPGLSGGYTF. CDR3 coding DNA: TGTGCCAGCTCTCCCGGACTAAGCGGCGGCTACACCTTC. The rearrangement uses TRBV18 and TRBJ1-2; no clear D. The germline CDR1 and CDR2 sequences are KGHSH and LQKENI. The germline V and J ends were trimmed by 6 bases and 8 bases, with 16 bases remaining between them. The length of the CDR3 is 13 residues.

This rearrangement joins TRBV19 to TRBJ1-2; possibly TRBD1 for D (5 bases). CDR1 and CDR2 (germline): LNHDA, SQIVND (reference sequence). The CDR3 runs to 13 residues. V was cut by 7 bases and J by 4 bases, with 13 bases left in between. The CDR3 is CASTPGRSYGYTF. For the CDR3, the DNA is TGTGCCAGTACCCCGGGACGGTCCTATGGCTACACCTTC.

This clonotype has a count of ten or more. This chain links TRBV28 with TRBJ2-1; D possibly corresponds to TRBD2 (5 bases). Germline CDR1 is MDHEN and CDR2 is SYDVKM. The CDR3 runs to 13 residues. The V and J ends lost 5 bases and 4 bases respectively, with 9 bases between them. This CDR3 reads CASSDPGYNEQFF. CDR3 in DNA: TGTGCCAGCAGTGACCCGGGGTACAATGAGCAGTTCTTC.

This clonotype was found many times. The chain joins TRBV14 to TRBJ2-3; D is undetermined. V was shortened by 1 base and J by 2 bases, with 4 bases between the two germline ends. CDR1 SGHDN and CDR2 FVKESK come from the germline V gene. The CDR3 is 13 amino acids. The CDR3: CASSQGLTDTQYF. CDR3 in DNA: TGTGCCAGCAGCCAAGGTCTCACAGATACGCAGTATTTT.

This clonotype was observed at least ten times. J is TRBJ2-7 and V is TRBV7-3, with D possibly TRBD2 on 5 matching bases. CDR1 is SGHTA and CDR2 is FQGTGA in the germline V gene. CDR3 size: 15 residues. V was shortened by 2 bases and J by 6 bases, with 17 bases between the two germline ends. This CDR3 reads CASSLYNRGSAEQYF. The CDR3 DNA follows: TGTGCCAGCAGCTTATATAATCGGGGATCCGCCGAGCAGTACTTC.

This clonotype was picked up many times. This chain joins TRBV5-1 and TRBJ1-2; unclear D gene. Trimming removed 3 bases from V and 4 bases from J, with 16 bases in between. The CDR3 runs 15 residues. Germline loops: CDR1 SGHRS, CDR2 YFSETQ. In nucleotides, the CDR3 is TGCGCCAGCAGCTCGGAAGGACGGCTTTCCTATGGCTACACCTTC. Translation: CASSSEGRLSYGYTF.